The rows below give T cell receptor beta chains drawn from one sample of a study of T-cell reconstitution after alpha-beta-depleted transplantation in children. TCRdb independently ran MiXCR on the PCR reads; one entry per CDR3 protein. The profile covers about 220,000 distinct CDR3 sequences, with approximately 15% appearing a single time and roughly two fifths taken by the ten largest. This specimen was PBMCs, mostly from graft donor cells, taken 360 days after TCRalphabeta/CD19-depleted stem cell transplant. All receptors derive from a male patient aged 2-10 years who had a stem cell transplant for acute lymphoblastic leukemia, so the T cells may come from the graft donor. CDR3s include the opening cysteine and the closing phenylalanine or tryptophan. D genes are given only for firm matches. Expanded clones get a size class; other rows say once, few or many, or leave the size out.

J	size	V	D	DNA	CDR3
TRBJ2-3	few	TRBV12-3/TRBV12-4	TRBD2	TGTGCCAGCAGTTTAGGGGGATTAGCGGGGCGCACAGATACGCAGTATTTT	CASSLGGLAGRTDTQYF
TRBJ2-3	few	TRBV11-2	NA	TGTGCCAGCAGCTTTCTGGGCAGAACAGATACGCAGTATTTT	CASSFLGRTDTQYF
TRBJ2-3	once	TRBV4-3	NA	TGCGCCAGCAGCCCCCAGAGAGGTCCGAATACGGATACGCAGTATTTT	CASSPQRGPNTDTQYF
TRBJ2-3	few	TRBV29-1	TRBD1	TGCAGCGTTGGGGACAGGGGCAGTTTCACAGATACGCAGTATTTT	CSVGDRGSFTDTQYF
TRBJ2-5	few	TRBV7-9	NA	TGTGCCAGCAGCTTAGGACACCCGATGGCCCAGTACTTC	CASSLGHPMAQYF
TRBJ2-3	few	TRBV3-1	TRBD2	TGTGCCAGCAGCCAAGTCCCGGGGGGGGGGCACACAGATACGCAGTATTTT	CASSQVPGGGHTDTQYF
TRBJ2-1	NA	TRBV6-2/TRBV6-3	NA	TGTGCCAGCACGGGGATTTACAATGAGCAGTTCTTC	CASTGIYNEQFF
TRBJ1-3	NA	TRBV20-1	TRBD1	TGCAGTGCCCTATGGCCAGGGGGCGGAAACACCATATATTTT	CSALWPGGGNTIYF
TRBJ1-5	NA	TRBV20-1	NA	TGCAGTGCTAGAGATTTTAACACTAATCAGCCCCAGCATTTT	CSARDFNTNQPQHF
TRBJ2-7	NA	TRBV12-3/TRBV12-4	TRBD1	TGTGCCAGCAGTGGACAGGGGGGCTCTTCCGAGCAGTACTTC	CASSGQGGSSEQYF
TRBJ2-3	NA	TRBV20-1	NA	TGCAGTGCTAGAGATTGGGGGACCCTCGGAGATACGCAGTATTTT	CSARDWGTLGDTQYF
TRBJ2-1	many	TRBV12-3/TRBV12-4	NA	TGTGCCAGCACCCTAGACGACAATGAGCAGTTCTTC	CASTLDDNEQFF
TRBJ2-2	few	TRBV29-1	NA	TGCAGCGTTGAAGAGACGGGGAACACCGGGGAGCTGTTTTTT	CSVEETGNTGELFF
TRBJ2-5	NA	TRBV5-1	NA	TGCGCCAGCAGCTCCTCTGACTCCTTCGGGACCCAGTACTTC	CASSSSDSFGTQYF
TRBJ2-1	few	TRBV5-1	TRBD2	TGCGCCAGCAGCTTGGCCGGCGGGAGGGCCGGTTACAATGAGCAGTTCTTC	CASSLAGGRAGYNEQFF
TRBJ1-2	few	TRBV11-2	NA	TGTGCCAGCAGCCCCCAGCAAGGGTATGGCTACACCTTC	CASSPQQGYGYTF
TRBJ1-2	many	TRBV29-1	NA	TGCAGCGTTGAAGATCGGGACAAGGATGGCTACACCTTC	CSVEDRDKDGYTF
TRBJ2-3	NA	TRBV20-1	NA	TGCAGTGCTGGGGTTCCCACAGATACGCAGTATTTT	CSAGVPTDTQYF
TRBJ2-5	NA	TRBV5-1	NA	TGCGCCAGCAAAATGCACGGACAAGAGACCCAGTACTTC	CASKMHGQETQYF
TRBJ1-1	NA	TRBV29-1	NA	TGCAGCGTTGAACAGGGAGGCACTGAAGCTTTCTTT	CSVEQGGTEAFF
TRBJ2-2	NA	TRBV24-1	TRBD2	TGTGCCACCAGCGTGCGGGGGGGGAACACCGGGGAGCTGTTTTTT	CATSVRGGNTGELFF
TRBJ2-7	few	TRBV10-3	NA	TGTGCCATCAGTGAGACTTCCTACGAGCAGTACTTC	CAISETSYEQYF
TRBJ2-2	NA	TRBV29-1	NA	TGCAGCGTTCCCGGGGCGAAAGGGGAGCTGTTTTTT	CSVPGAKGELFF
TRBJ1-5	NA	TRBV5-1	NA	TGCGCCAGCAGTGAGGACTTCGATCAGCCCCAGCATTTT	CASSEDFDQPQHF
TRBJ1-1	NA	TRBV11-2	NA	TGTGCCAGCAGCTTAGATTTCGAGGGGACAGAAGCTTTCTTT	CASSLDFEGTEAFF
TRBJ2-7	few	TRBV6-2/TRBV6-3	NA	TGTGCCAGCGAAGGCTGGTCCTACGAGCAGTACTTC	CASEGWSYEQYF
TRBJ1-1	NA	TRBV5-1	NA	TGCGCCAGCAGCCCCGGGACCGCTCTCGGCACTGAAGCTTTCTTT	CASSPGTALGTEAFF
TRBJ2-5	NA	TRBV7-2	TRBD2	TGTGCCAGCACTCGCCCAGGGCTAGCGGGAGTAGAGACCCAGTACTTC	CASTRPGLAGVETQYF
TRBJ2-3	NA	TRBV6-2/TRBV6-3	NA	TGCAGGAGTGGGACTGCAGATACGCAGTATTTT	CRSGTADTQYF
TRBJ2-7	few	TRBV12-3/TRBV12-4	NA	TGTGCCAGCAGTCGGGACCTCTCCTACGAGCAGTACTTC	CASSRDLSYEQYF
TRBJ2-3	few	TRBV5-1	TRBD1	TGCGCCAGCAACCGACAGGGAACGGATACGCAGTATTTT	CASNRQGTDTQYF
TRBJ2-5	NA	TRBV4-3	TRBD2	TGCGCCAGCAGCCAGGGAGGGTACCAAGAGACCCAGTACTTC	CASSQGGYQETQYF
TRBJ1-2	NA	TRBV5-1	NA	TGCGCCAGCAGCTTGGCCGGAGGGGGTGATGGCTACACCTTC	CASSLAGGGDGYTF
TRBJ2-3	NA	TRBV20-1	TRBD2	TGCAGTGCTAGTCCCCAAGCGGGGGGACCAGATACGCAGTATTTT	CSASPQAGGPDTQYF
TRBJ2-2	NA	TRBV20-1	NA	TGCAGTGCCTTCCTCTCGCTTGGGAACACCGGGGAGCTGTTTTTT	CSAFLSLGNTGELFF
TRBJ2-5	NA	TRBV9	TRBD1	TGTGCCAGCAGCGGAGGACAGGTTTTCGAAGAGACCCAGTACTTC	CASSGGQVFEETQYF